One T cell receptor beta chain is described in this entry. The antigen is not known. An expansion of CD8+CD57+ cells by flow cytometry had been shown in patients chosen for sequencing. Patients, without exception, had severe acquired aplastic anemia. CDR1 and CDR2 from the germline V gene are SGHVS and FQNEAQ. V gave up 5 bases and J gave up 16 bases, with 27 bases separating them. The CDR3 runs 15 residues. This entry belongs to a study of CD8+CD57+ T cells in acquired aplastic anemia. Study as a whole: Roughly 3.1 ug was the average amount of DNA from sorted CD4+ and CD8+ cells.

Study results and limitations: The study identified roughly 31 CD8+ CDR3 sequences shared by patients and controls. In CD8+ cells, Simpson's diversity showed no significant difference between patients and controls.

CDR3 and TCR beta VDJ profiling relied on genomic DNA as the template. TCRdb analysed the reads with MiXCR anew, one entry per CDR3 protein. The data show about 260,000 distinct CDR3 sequences, 65% to 90% seen once. The chain has TRBV7-8 and TRBJ2-1; D gene uncertain. This TCR derives from a human donor with aplastic anemia. Specimen: sorted CD4+, CD8+, or CD8+CD57+ T cells (not recorded which) from PBMCs. CDR3 residues: CASSVHQDGSTVHFF. CDR3 nucleotide sequence: TGTGCCAGCAGCGTTCATCAAGACGGGTCAACTGTGCACTTCTTC.